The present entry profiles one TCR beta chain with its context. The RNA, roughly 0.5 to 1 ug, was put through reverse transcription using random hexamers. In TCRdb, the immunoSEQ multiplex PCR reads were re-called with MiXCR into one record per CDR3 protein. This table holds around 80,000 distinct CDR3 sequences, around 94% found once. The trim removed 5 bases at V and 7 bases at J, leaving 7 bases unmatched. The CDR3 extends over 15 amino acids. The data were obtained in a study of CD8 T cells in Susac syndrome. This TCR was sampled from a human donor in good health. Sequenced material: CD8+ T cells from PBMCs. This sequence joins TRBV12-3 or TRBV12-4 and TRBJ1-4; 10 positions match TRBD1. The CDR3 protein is CASSPTGGESEKLFF. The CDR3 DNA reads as TGTGCCAGCAGTCCGACAGGGGGCGAGAGTGAAAAACTGTTTTTT.